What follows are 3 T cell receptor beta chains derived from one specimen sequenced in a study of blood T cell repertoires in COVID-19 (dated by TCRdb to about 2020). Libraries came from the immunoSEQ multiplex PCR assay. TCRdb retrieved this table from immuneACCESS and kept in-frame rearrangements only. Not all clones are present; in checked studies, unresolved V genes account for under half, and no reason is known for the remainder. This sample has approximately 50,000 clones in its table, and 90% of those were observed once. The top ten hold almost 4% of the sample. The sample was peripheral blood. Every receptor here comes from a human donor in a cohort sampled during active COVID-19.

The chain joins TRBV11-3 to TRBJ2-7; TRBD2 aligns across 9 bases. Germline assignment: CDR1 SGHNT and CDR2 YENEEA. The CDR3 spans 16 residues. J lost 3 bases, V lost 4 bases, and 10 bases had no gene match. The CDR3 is CASSSKLAGQIYEQYV. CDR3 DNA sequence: TGTGCCAGCAGCTCCAAACTAGCGGGTCAGATCTACGAGCAGTACGTC.

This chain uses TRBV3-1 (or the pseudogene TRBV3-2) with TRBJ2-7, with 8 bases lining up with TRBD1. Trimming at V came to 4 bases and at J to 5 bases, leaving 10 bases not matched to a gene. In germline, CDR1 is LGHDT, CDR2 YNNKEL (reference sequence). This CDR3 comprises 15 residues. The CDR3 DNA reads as TGTGCCAGCAGCCGACAGGACAGGGAAATCCACGAGCAGTACTTC. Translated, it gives CASSRQDREIHEQYF.

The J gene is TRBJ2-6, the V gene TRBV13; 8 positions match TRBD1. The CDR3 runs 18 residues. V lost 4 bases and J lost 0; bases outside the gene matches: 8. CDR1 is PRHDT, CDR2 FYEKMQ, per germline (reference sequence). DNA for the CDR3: TGTGCCAGCAGCTCTCGGGGACAGGCATTCTCTGGGGCCAACGTCCTGACTTTC. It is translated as CASSSRGQAFSGANVLTF.